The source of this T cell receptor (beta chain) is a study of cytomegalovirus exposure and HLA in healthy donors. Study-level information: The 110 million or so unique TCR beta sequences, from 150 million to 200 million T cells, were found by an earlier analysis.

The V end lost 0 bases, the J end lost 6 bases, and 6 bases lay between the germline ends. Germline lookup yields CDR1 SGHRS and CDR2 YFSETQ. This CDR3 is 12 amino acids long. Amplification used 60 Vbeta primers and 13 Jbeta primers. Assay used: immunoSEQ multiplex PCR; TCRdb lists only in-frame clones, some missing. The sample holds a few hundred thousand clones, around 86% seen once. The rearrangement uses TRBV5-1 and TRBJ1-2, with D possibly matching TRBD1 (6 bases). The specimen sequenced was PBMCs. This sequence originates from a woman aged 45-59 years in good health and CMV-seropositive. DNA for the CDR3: TGCGCCAGCAGCTTGGGACAGGATGGCTACACCTTC. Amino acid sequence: CASSLGQDGYTF.